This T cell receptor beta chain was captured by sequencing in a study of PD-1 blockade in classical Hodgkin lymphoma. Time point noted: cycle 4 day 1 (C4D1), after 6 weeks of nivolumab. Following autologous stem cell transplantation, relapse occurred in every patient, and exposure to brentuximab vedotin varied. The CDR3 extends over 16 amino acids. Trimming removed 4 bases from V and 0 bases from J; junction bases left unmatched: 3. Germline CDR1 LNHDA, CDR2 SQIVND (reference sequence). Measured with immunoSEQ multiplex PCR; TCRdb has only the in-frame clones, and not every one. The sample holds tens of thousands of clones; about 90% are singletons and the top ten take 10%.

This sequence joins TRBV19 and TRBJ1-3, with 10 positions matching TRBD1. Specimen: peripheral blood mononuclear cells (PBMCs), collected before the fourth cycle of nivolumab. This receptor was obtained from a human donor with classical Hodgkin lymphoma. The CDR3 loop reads CASSTDRGTSGNTIYF. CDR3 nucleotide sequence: TGTGCCAGTAGTACGGACAGGGGGACCTCTGGAAACACCATATATTTT.